This T cell receptor (beta chain) was identified in a study of control samples from healthy donors and cancer patients. V dropped 1 base and J dropped 0; count of bases not matched to a gene: 9. The germline gives CDR1 GTSNPN, CDR2 SVGIG (reference sequence). CDR3 length equals 17 residues. Repertoires were generated with immunoSEQ multiplex PCR, while TCRdb's copy carries only in-frame clones and drops some. This sample has some 120,000 clones, with around 96% found just once. The genes are TRBV30 and TRBJ1-3; 7 positions match TRBD1. Sequencing used blood. This receptor was identified in a man aged 25-45 years in good health. For the CDR3, the DNA is TGTGCCTGGAGTGGTTTAAGAGGGGGCTACTCTGGAAACACCATATATTTT. This encodes CAWSGLRGGYSGNTIYF.